A selection of T cell receptor beta chains follows, all from one sample in a study of identifying expanded T cells in peripheral blood. Using immunoSEQ multiplex PCR, the repertoire was profiled, and TCRdb retains in-frame clones only, with some absent. The profile covers tens of thousands of clones, with 84% appearing a single time and about 20% taken by the ten largest. Sequencing input: blood. These receptors all come from a person between 18 and 75 years old in good health. CDR3s include the opening cysteine and the closing phenylalanine or tryptophan. A D gene is named only where the DNA matches it firmly. Rows give clone size only sometimes, using once, few, many, or a class for an expanded clone.

TRBJ2-5,.,TRBV19,.,CASSHAETQYF,TGTGCCAGTAGCCACGCGGAGACCCAGTACTTC
TRBJ1-2,.,TRBV28,TRBD1,CASSSHGQGVNGYTF,TGTGCCAGCAGTTCCCATGGACAGGGTGTGAATGGCTACACCTTC
TRBJ2-7,.,TRBV18,.,CASSPRLEGSSEQYF,TGTGCCAGCTCACCACGGCTCGAAGGGTCCTCCGAGCAGTACTTC
TRBJ2-1,.,TRBV9,.,CASSVNSGHYNEQFF,TGTGCCAGCAGCGTAAATAGCGGTCACTACAATGAGCAGTTCTTC
TRBJ2-1,.,TRBV11-1,TRBD1,CASSSGTGGGDEQFF,TGTGCCAGCAGTTCCGGGACAGGGGGTGGCGATGAGCAGTTCTTC
TRBJ1-2,.,TRBV5-1,TRBD1,CASMTGPEKGGYTF,TGCGCCAGTATGACAGGGCCCGAGAAGGGAGGCTACACCTTC
TRBJ2-2,once,TRBV5-6,.,CASSLAIGLLNTGELFF,TGTGCCAGCAGCTTGGCGATAGGACTGCTTAACACCGGGGAGCTGTTTTTT
TRBJ2-1,.,TRBV6-5,.,CASSYGIENEQFF,TGTGCCAGCAGTTACGGGATCGAGAATGAGCAGTTCTTC
TRBJ1-2,once,TRBV28,TRBD1,CASSSAGGARGGYTF,TGTGCCAGCAGTTCAGCAGGGGGCGCAAGGGGTGGCTACACCTTC
TRBJ2-7,.,TRBV30,.,CAWSPGVSSYEQYF,TGTGCCTGGAGTCCGGGCGTCAGCTCCTACGAGCAGTACTTC
TRBJ2-7,.,TRBV15,TRBD2,CATSRDPSGRGEQYF,TGTGCCACCAGCAGAGACCCTAGCGGGAGGGGCGAGCAGTACTTC
TRBJ2-1,once,TRBV30,.,CAWRGSSYNEQFF,TGTGCCTGGAGGGGGAGCTCCTACAATGAGCAGTTCTTC
TRBJ2-1,.,TRBV28,TRBD2,CASTPWGSGRYGYNEQFF,TGTGCCAGCACCCCGTGGGGGAGCGGGAGGTATGGGTACAATGAGCAGTTCTTC
TRBJ2-3,.,TRBV7-2,TRBD2,CASAAGLAVTDTQYF,TGTGCCAGCGCGGCGGGACTAGCTGTGACAGATACGCAGTATTTT
TRBJ2-1,.,TRBV7-3,.,CASSLGPGAYNEQFF,TGTGCCAGCAGCTTAGGCCCGGGAGCCTACAATGAGCAGTTCTTC
TRBJ1-1,.,TRBV5-1,.,CASSPPGGAGTEAFF,TGCGCCAGCAGCCCACCCGGGGGTGCGGGCACTGAAGCTTTCTTT
TRBJ1-1,once,TRBV7-2,.,CASTEGIRNTEAFF,TGTGCCAGCACGGAGGGAATTAGGAACACTGAAGCTTTCTTT
TRBJ2-7,.,TRBV2,TRBD2,CASSEYSRTSGIYEQYF,TGTGCCAGCAGTGAATACAGTCGGACTAGCGGGATATACGAGCAGTACTTC
TRBJ1-5,few,TRBV21-1,.,CASSLICNQPQHF,TGTGCCAGCAGCCTAATATGCAATCAGCCCCAGCATTTT
TRBJ1-5,.,TRBV4-1,.,CASSQEEGVHQPQHF,TGCGCCAGCAGCCAAGAAGAAGGGGTCCATCAGCCCCAGCATTTT
TRBJ2-2,.,TRBV5-4,TRBD1,CASSPGQGNTGELFF,TGTGCCAGCAGCCCCGGACAGGGAAACACCGGGGAGCTGTTTTTT
TRBJ2-5,.,TRBV21-1,.,CASSTQLDPPGTQYF,TGTGCCAGCAGCACCCAGCTTGACCCTCCGGGGACCCAGTACTTC
TRBJ1-2,once,TRBV7-9,.,CASRPTGIPYGYTF,TGTGCCAGCAGACCCACAGGAATACCCTATGGCTACACCTTC
TRBJ2-7,.,TRBV15,.,CASPNPYEQYF,TGTGCCTCACCTAATCCTTACGAGCAGTACTTC
TRBJ2-7,.,TRBV27,.,CASSPDGSYEQYF,TGTGCCAGCAGTCCTGACGGATCCTACGAGCAGTACTTC
TRBJ2-2,.,TRBV11-3,.,CASSYGLSGGELFF,TGTGCCAGCAGCTATGGACTCTCGGGCGGGGAGCTGTTTTTT
TRBJ2-5,.,TRBV6-5,.,CASSRPKETQYF,TGTGCCAGCAGTAGACCCAAAGAGACCCAGTACTTC
TRBJ2-7,.,TRBV20-1,.,CSQGRSYEQYF,TGCAGTCAGGGGAGGTCCTACGAGCAGTACTTC
TRBJ1-3,.,TRBV15,.,CATSRDSGVGNTIYF,TGTGCCACCAGCAGAGATTCAGGGGTTGGAAACACCATATATTTT
TRBJ2-5,.,TRBV19,.,CASSRDAGETQYF,TGTGCCAGTAGCCGGGATGCCGGGGAGACCCAGTACTTC
TRBJ2-7,.,TRBV30,.,CAWSVRIDGYEQYF,TGTGCCTGGAGTGTACGTATAGATGGGTACGAGCAGTACTTC
TRBJ2-2,.,TRBV28,TRBD2,CASSPSGREDTGELFF,TGTGCCAGCAGTCCTAGCGGGAGGGAGGACACCGGGGAGCTGTTTTTT
TRBJ1-2,.,TRBV2,.,CASSEEVDDLNYGYTF,TGTGCCAGCAGTGAAGAGGTGGACGACCTCAACTATGGCTACACCTTC
TRBJ1-5,.,TRBV28,TRBD1,CASSLGDRGHNQPQHF,TGTGCCAGCAGTTTAGGGGACAGGGGGCACAATCAGCCCCAGCATTTT
TRBJ1-2,.,TRBV6-4,.,CASSDSGGLNGYTF,TGTGCCAGCAGTGACTCTGGGGGGCTAAACGGCTACACCTTC
TRBJ2-7,.,TRBV19,.,CASSIGSGTPVEQYF,TGTGCCAGTAGTATAGGGTCTGGGACACCTGTCGAGCAGTACTTC
TRBJ2-1,.,TRBV28,.,CASSGGPDSQSSYNEQFF,TGTGCCAGCAGTGGAGGGCCCGACAGTCAATCTTCCTACAATGAGCAGTTCTTC
TRBJ1-2,.,TRBV5-4,.,CASSLYDRANYGYTF,TGTGCCAGCAGCCTGTACGACCGAGCTAACTATGGCTACACCTTC
TRBJ1-2,.,TRBV6-1,.,CASSEDGGGNYGYTF,TGTGCCAGCAGTGAAGATGGGGGCGGTAACTATGGCTACACCTTC
TRBJ1-1,.,TRBV19,.,CASSIRSQGTFF,TGTGCCAGTAGTATCCGGTCCCAGGGAACTTTCTTT
TRBJ1-5,.,TRBV27,.,CASSLRNAGSLAPYSNQPQHF,TGTGCCAGCAGTTTACGTAATGCAGGGTCCCTAGCCCCTTATAGCAATCAGCCCCAGCATTTT
TRBJ2-3,.,TRBV11-2,TRBD2,CASSLVGASGRDTQYF,TGTGCCAGCAGCTTAGTAGGAGCTAGCGGGCGGGATACGCAGTATTTT
TRBJ2-7,.,TRBV27,.,CASSLLERGEQYF,TGTGCCAGCAGTTTATTAGAAAGGGGCGAGCAGTACTTC
TRBJ1-1,medium-sized,TRBV6-1,.,CASRIENTEAFF,TGTGCCAGCCGAATCGAGAACACTGAAGCTTTCTTT